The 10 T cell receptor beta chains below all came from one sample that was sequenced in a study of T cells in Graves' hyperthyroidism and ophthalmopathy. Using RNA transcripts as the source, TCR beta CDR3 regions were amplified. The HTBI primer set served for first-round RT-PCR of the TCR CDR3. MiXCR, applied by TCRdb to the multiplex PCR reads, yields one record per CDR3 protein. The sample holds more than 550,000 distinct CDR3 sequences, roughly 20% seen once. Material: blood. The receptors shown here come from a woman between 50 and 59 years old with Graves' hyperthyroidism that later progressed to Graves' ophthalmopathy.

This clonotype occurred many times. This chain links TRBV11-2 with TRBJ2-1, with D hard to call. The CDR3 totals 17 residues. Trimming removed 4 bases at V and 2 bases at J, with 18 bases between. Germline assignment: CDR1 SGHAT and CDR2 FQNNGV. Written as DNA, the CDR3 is TGTGCCAGCAGCTCTGCCAGCCACTCGGGCACCTACAATGAGCAGTTCTTC. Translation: CASSSASHSGTYNEQFF.

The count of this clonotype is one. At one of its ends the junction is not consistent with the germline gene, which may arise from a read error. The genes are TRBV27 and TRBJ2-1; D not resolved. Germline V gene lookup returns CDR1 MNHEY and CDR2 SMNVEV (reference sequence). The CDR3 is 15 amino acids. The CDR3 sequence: CASSWTKISCNEQFF. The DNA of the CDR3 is TGTGCCAGCAGTTGGACCAAAATATCCTGCAATGAGCAGTTCTTC.

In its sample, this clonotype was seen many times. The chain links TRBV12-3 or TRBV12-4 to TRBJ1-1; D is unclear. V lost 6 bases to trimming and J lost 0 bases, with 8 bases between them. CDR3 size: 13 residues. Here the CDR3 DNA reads TGTGCCAGCAGCCCCCGGGTGAACACTGAAGCTTTCTTT. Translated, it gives CASSPRVNTEAFF.

CDR3 coding DNA: TGTGCCAGCAGCTTAGGTGACTACACCGGGGAGCTGTTTTTT. This translates into CASSLGDYTGELFF. The J gene is TRBJ2-2, the V gene TRBV7-9; D unresolved. The CDR3 contains 14 residues. Germline values: CDR1 SEHNR, CDR2 FQNEAQ (reference sequence). V shed 1 base and J shed 3 bases, with 6 bases lying between them.

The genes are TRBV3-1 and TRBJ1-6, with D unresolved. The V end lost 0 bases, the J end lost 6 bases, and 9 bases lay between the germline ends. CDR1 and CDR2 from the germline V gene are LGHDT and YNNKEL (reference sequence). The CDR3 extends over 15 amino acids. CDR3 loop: CASSQDVGSNSPLHF. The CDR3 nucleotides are TGTGCCAGCAGCCAAGATGTGGGATCTAATTCACCCCTCCACTTT.

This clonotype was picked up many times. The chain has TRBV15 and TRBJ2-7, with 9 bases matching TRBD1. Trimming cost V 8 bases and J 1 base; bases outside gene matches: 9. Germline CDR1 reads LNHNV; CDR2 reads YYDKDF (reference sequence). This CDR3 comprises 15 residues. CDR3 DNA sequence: TGTGCCACCGCACAACAGGGGGCTACGTCCTACGAGCAGTACTTC. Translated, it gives CATAQQGATSYEQYF.

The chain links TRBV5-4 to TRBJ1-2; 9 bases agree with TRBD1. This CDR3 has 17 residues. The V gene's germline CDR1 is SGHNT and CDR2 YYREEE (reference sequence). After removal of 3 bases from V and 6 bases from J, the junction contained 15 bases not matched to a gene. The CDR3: CASSSLLETGGSHGYTF. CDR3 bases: TGTGCCAGCAGCTCACTACTAGAGACAGGGGGGAGCCATGGCTACACCTTC.

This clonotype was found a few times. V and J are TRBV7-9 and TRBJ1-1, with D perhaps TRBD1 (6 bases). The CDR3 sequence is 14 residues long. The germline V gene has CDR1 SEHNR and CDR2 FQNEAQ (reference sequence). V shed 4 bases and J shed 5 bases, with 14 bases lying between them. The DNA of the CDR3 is TGTGCCAGCAGCTGGGGCGGGGGGCTTACTGAAGCTTTCTTT. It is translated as CASSWGGGLTEAFF. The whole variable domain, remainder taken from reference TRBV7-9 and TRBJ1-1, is DTGVSQNPRHKITKRGQNVTFRCDPISEHNRLYWYRQTLGQGPEFLTYFQNEAQLEKSRLLSDRFSAERPKGSFSTLEIQRTEQGDSAMYLCASSWGGGLTEAFFGQGTRLTVV.

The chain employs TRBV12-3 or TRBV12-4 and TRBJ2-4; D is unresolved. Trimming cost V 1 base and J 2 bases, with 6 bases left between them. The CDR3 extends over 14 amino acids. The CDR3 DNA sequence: TGTGCCAGCAGTTTAGGGAGTTCCAAAAACATTCAGTACTTC. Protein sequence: CASSLGSSKNIQYF.

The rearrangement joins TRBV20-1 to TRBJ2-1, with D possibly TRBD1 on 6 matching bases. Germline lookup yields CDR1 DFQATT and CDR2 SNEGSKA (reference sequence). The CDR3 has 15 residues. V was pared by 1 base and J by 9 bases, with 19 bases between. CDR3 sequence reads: CSARVEGGLWLEQFF. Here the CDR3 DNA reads TGCAGTGCTAGAGTTGAAGGGGGTCTCTGGCTTGAGCAGTTCTTC.